Below are 4 T cell receptor beta chains sequenced from a single sample in a study of OX40 agonist ivuxolimab in advanced cancers. Only in-frame clones appear in the TCRdb table, and some are missing; sequencing was by immunoSEQ multiplex PCR. The table lists tens of thousands of clones, 80% to 90% of them singletons. The material sequenced was CD4+ or CD8+ T cells sorted from blood, taken in a trial of the OX40 agonist ivuxolimab. Receptor source: an adult with an advanced solid tumor such as melanoma, head and neck, liver or kidney cancer.

The chain uses TRBV5-6 and TRBJ2-2; 7 bases match TRBD1. Germline loops: CDR1 SGHDT, CDR2 YYEEEE. The junction had 1 base not matched to a gene; V was cut back by 1 base and J by 7 bases. The CDR3 extends over 13 amino acids. The CDR3 region has the DNA TGTGCCAGCAGCTTGAACAGGGGCGGGGAGCTGTTTTTT. As protein: CASSLNRGGELFF.

This clone is deemed medium-sized. This sequence joins TRBV21-1 and TRBJ2-7; TRBD2 is the table's D call, not checked against the DNA. TRBV21-1 is a documented pseudogene. There are 15 residues in the CDR3. The CDR3: CASSKGTRGLGEQYF. The CDR3 region has the DNA TGTGCCAGCAGCAAAGGTACCCGGGGTCTCGGCGAGCAGTACTTC.

The genes are TRBV15 and TRBJ2-5; D is undetermined. Trimming left V 0 bases short and J 1 base short, with 12 bases between. Germline CDR1 reads LNHNV; CDR2 reads YYDKDF (reference sequence). The CDR3 runs 16 residues. CDR3 residues: CATSRDLAAGQETQYF. The CDR3 DNA reads TGTGCCACCAGCAGAGATCTGGCGGCTGGCCAAGAGACCCAGTACTTC. The whole variable domain, filled in from reference TRBV15 and TRBJ2-5, reads DAMVIQNPRYQVTQFGKPVTLSCSQTLNHNVMYWYQQKSSQAPKLLFHYYDKDFNNEADTPDNFQSRRPNTSFCFLDIRSPGLGDTAMYLCATSRDLAAGQETQYFGPGTRLLVL.

The gene calls are TRBV30 and TRBJ1-2; the D gene is possibly TRBD1 (5 bases). This CDR3 is 15 amino acids long. CDR1 is GTSNPN, CDR2 SVGIG, per germline (reference sequence). Deletions cut 2 bases from V and 2 bases from J, with 15 bases between. CDR3 residues: CAWSLGGSGNYGYTF. The CDR3 nucleotides are TGTGCCTGGAGTTTGGGGGGTTCTGGGAACTATGGCTACACCTTC.